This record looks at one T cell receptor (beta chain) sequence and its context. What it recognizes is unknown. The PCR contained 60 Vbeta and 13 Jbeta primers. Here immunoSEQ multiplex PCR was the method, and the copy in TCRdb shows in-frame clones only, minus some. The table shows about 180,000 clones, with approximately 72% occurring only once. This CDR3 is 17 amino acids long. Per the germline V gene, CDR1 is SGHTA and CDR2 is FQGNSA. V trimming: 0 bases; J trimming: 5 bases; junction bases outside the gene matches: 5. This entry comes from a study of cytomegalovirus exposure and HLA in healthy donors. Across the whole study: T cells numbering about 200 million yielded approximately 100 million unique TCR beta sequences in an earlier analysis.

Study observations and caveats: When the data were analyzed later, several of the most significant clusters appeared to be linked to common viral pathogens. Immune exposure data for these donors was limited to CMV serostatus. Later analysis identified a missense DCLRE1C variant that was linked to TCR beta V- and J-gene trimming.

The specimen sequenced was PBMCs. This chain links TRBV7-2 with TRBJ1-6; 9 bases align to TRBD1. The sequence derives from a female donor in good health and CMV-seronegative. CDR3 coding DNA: TGTGCCAGCAGCTTAGCTTTTAGGACAGGGGATAATTCACCCCTCCACTTT. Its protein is CASSLAFRTGDNSPLHF. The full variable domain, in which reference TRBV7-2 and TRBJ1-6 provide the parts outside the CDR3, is GAGVSQSPSNKVTEKGKDVELRCDPISGHTALYWYRQSLGQGLEFLIYFQGNSAPDKSGLPSDRFSAERTGGSVSTLTIQRTQQEDSAVYLCASSLAFRTGDNSPLHFGNGTRLTVT.